This TCR beta chain was obtained from a study of graft-versus-host responses after intestinal transplantation. Across the whole study: Recipients across the board were started on anti-thymocyte globulin induction, then kept on tacrolimus and steroids for approximately three years.

For this clone: The target antigen is unknown.

The repertoire was sequenced with immunoSEQ multiplex PCR; TCRdb's copy has only in-frame clones and lacks some. The sample lists around 90,000 clones, roughly 93% occurring once. V trimming: 4 bases; J trimming: 4 bases; junction bases outside the gene matches: 7. CDR1 LGHNA and CDR2 YSLEER come from the germline V gene. The CDR3 contains 15 residues. Study-level results: GvH clones appeared in recipient marrow, some first in ileum or blood. In patients with graft-donor T cell macrochimerism, allograft graft-versus-host to host-versus-graft clonal ratios were high. After transplant, early declines in HvG clones were associated with peak levels of circulating GvH clones.

The chain is built from TRBV4-3 and TRBJ2-3; TRBD1 agrees at 8 bases. The sequence was obtained from a human donor who was the organ donor for an intestinal transplant. Sequencing used unstimulated CD8+ T cells sorted from spleen or lymph node cells, obtained before transplant. The CDR3 loop reads CASSLSGQGPDTQYF. CDR3 coding DNA: TGCGCCAGCAGCCTGTCTGGACAGGGACCAGATACGCAGTATTTT.